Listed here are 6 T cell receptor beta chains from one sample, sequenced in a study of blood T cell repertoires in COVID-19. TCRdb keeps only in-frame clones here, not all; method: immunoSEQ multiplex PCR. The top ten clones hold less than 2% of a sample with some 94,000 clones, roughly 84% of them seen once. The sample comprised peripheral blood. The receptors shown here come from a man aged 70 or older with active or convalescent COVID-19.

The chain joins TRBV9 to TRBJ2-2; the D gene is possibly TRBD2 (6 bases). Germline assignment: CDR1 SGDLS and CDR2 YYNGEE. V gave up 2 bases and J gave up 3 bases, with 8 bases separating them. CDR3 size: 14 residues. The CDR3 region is CASSVSGDTGELFF. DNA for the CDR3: TGTGCCAGCAGCGTTTCGGGGGACACCGGGGAGCTGTTTTTT. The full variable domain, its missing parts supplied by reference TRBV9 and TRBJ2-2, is DSGVTQTPKHLITATGQRVTLRCSPRSGDLSVYWYQQSLDQGLQFLIQYYNGEERAKGNILERFSAQQFPDLHSELNLSSLELGDSALYFCASSVSGDTGELFFGEGSRLTVL.

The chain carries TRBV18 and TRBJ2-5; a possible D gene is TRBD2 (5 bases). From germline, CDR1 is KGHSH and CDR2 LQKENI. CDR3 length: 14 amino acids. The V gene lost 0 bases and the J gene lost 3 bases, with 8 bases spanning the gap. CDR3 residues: CASSPPGMEETQYF. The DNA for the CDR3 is TGTGCCAGCTCACCACCCGGGATGGAAGAGACCCAGTACTTC.

CDR3 coding DNA: TGTGCCAGCAGCTTGGGGGTGACAGGGAGTGGCTACACCTTC. Amino acid sequence: CASSLGVTGSGYTF. The chain carries TRBV7-3 and TRBJ1-2; 7 bases line up with TRBD1. V was pared by 3 bases and J by 7 bases, with 8 bases of the junction left unmatched. This CDR3 has 14 residues. CDR1 SGHTA and CDR2 FQGTGA come from the germline V gene.

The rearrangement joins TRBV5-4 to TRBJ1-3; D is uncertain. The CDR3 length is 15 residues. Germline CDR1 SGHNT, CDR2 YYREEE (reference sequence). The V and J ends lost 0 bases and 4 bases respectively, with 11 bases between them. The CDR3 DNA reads TGTGCCAGCAGCTTGGACAGTACTCGAGGAAACACCATATATTTT. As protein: CASSLDSTRGNTIYF.

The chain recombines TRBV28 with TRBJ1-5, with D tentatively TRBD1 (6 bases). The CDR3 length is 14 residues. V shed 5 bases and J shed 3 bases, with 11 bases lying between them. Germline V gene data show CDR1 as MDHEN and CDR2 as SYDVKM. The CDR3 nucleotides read TGTGCCAGCAGTCCGGACAGCATCAATCAGCCCCAGCATTTT. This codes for CASSPDSINQPQHF.

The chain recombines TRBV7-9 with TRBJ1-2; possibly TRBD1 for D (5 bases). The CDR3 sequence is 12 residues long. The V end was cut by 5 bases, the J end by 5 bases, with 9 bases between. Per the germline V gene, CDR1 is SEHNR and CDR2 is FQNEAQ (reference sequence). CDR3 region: CASSGAFYGYTF. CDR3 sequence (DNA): TGTGCCAGCAGCGGGGCCTTTTATGGCTACACCTTC. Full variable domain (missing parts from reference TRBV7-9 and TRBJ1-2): DTGVSQNPRHKITKRGQNVTFRCDPISEHNRLYWYRQTLGQGPEFLTYFQNEAQLEKSRLLSDRFSAERPKGSFSTLEIQRTEQGDSAMYLCASSGAFYGYTFGSGTRLTVV.